Described below is a single T cell receptor (beta chain) sequence and its context. The sample belongs to a study of blood T cell repertoires in COVID-19. In germline, CDR1 is SGDLS, CDR2 YYNGEE. The V and J ends lost 3 bases and 8 bases, in that order; junction bases with no gene match: 5. The CDR3 has 13 residues. Participants, 18 to 89 years old, spanned under 25 US areas. Self-reported history from a screening survey and questionnaire set each donor's cohort. Up to 2 weeks before entering the study, exposed participants had met a COVID-19 case. The repertoire was sequenced with immunoSEQ multiplex PCR; TCRdb's copy has only in-frame clones and lacks some. This table has approximately 250,000 clones, approximately 90% appearing once.

The sequence was collected from a middle-aged man who had been exposed to COVID-19. This chain joins TRBV9 and TRBJ1-2; TRBD1 matches 9 bases. Sequencing input: PBMCs or T cells enriched from blood (not recorded which). CDR3 residues: CASSGQGDGGYTF. CDR3 DNA: TGTGCCAGCAGCGGACAGGGGGATGGGGGCTACACCTTC. The full variable domain, its missing parts supplied by reference TRBV9 and TRBJ1-2, is DSGVTQTPKHLITATGQRVTLRCSPRSGDLSVYWYQQSLDQGLQFLIQYYNGEERAKGNILERFSAQQFPDLHSELNLSSLELGDSALYFCASSGQGDGGYTFGSGTRLTVV.